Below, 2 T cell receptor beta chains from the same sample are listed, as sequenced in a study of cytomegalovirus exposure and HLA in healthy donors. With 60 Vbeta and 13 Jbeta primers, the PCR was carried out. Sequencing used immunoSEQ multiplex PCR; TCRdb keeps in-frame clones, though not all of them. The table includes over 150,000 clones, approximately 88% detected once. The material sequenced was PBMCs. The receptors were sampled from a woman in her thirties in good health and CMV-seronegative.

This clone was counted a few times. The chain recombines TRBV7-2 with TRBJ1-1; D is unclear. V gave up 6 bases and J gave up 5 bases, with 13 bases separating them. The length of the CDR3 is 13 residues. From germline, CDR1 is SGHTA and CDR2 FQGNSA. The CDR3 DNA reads TGTGCCAGCAGGAACAATGGAGGGACTGAAGCTTTCTTT. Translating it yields CASRNNGGTEAFF.

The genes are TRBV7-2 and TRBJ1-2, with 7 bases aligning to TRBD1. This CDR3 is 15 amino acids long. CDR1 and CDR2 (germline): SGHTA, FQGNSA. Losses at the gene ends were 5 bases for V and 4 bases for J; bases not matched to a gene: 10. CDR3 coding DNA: TGTGCCAGCAGCCCACAGGGGATGGCAGCCTATGGCTACACCTTC. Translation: CASSPQGMAAYGYTF. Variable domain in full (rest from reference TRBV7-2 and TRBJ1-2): GAGVSQSPSNKVTEKGKDVELRCDPISGHTALYWYRQSLGQGLEFLIYFQGNSAPDKSGLPSDRFSAERTGGSVSTLTIQRTQQEDSAVYLCASSPQGMAAYGYTFGSGTRLTVV.